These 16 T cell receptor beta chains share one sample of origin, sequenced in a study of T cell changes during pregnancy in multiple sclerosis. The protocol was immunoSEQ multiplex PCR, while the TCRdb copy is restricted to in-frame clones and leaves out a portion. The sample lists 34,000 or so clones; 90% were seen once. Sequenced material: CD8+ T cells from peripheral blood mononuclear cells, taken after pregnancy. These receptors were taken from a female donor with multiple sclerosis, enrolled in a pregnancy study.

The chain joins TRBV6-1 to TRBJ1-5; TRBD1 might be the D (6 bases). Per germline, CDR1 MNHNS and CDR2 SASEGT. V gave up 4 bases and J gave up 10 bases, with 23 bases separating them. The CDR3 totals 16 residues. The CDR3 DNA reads TGTGCCAGCAGTGCCCCCAGGGGCCTTAATGTTTTACCCCAGCATTTT. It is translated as CASSAPRGLNVLPQHF.

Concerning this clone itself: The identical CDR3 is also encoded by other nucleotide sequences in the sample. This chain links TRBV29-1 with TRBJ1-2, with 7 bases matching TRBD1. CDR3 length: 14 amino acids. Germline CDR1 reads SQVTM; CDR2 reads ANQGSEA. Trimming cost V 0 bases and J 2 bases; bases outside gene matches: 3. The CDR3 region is CSVEDEGQNYGYTF. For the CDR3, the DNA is TGCAGCGTTGAAGACGAGGGACAGAACTATGGCTACACCTTC.

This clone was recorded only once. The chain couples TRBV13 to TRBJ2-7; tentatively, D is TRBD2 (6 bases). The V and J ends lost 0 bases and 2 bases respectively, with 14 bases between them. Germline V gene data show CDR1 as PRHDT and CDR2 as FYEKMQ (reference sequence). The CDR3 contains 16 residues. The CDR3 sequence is CASSLGLRSGAYEQYF. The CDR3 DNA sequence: TGTGCCAGCAGCTTAGGCCTGCGTAGCGGCGCCTACGAGCAGTACTTC.

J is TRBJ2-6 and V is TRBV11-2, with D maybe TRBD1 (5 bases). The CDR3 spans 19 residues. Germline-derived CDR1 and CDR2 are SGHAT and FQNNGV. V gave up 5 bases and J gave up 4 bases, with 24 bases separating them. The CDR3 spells CASSTGSSPPGLGANVLTF. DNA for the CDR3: TGTGCCAGCAGCACAGGTTCCTCTCCCCCGGGTCTCGGGGCCAACGTCCTGACTTTC.

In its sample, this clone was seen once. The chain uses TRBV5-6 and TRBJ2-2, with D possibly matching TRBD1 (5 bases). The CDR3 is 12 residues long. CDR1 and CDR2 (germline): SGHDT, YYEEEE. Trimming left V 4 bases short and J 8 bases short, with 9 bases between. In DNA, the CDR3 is TGTGCCAGCAGCCCTAGACAGGGGGAGCTGTTTTTT. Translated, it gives CASSPRQGELFF.

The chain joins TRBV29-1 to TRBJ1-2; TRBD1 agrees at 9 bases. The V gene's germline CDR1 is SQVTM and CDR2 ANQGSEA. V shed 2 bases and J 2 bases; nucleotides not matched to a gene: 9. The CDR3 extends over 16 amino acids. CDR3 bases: TGCAGCGTTGAATCCATTACGGGGACAGGGAACTATGGCTACACCTTC. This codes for CSVESITGTGNYGYTF.

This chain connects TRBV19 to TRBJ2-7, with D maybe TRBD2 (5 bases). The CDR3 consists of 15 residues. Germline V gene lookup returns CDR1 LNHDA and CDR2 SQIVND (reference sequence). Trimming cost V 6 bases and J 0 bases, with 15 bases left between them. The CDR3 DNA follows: TGTGCCAGTAGCACACACAGTCGGGGCTCCTACGAGCAGTACTTC. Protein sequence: CASSTHSRGSYEQYF. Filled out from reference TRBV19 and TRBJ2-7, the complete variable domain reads DGGITQSPKYLFRKEGQNVTLSCEQNLNHDAMYWYRQDPGQGLRLIYYSQIVNDFQKGDIAEGYSVSREKKESFPLTVTSAQKNPTAFYLCASSTHSRGSYEQYFGPGTRLTVT.

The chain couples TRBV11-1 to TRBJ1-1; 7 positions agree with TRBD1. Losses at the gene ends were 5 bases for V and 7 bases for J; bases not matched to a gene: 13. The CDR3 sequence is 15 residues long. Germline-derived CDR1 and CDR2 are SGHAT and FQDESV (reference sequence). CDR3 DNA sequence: TGTGCCAGCAGCCCTCGAACCGACAGGGCTTATGAAGCTTTCTTT. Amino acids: CASSPRTDRAYEAFF.

CDR3 bases: TGTGCCAGCAGCTTGGAGGAGGGGCTGGGCACTGAAGCTTTCTTT. Translated: CASSLEEGLGTEAFF. The chain uses TRBV5-4 and TRBJ1-1, with D perhaps matching TRBD1 (5 bases). V was trimmed by 0 bases and J by 4 bases, leaving 13 bases between them. This CDR3 is 15 amino acids long. Germline CDR1 SGHNT, CDR2 YYREEE (reference sequence).

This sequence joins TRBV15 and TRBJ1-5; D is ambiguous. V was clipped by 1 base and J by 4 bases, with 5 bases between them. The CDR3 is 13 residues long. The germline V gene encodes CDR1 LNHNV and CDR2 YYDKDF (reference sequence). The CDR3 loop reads CATSRGENQPQHF. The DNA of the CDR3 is TGTGCCACCAGCAGAGGGGAGAATCAGCCCCAGCATTTT.

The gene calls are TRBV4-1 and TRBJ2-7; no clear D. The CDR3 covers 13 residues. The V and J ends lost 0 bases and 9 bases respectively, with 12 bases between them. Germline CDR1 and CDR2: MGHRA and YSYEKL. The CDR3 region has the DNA TGCGCCAGCAGCCAAGATGAGGCCCTCAGGCAGTACTTC. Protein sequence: CASSQDEALRQYF.

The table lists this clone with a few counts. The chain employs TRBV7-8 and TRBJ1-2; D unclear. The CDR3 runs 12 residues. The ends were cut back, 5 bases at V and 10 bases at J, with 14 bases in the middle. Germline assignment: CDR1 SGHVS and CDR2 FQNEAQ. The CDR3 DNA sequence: TGTGCCAGCAGCCCCGACTATTCGGACTACACCTTC. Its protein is CASSPDYSDYTF.

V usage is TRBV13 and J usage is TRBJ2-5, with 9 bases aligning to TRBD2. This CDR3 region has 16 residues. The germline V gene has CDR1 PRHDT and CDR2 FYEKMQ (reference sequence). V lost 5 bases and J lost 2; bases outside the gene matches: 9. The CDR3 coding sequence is TGTGCCAGCAGCACATCTAGCGGGGTCCCTCAAGAGACCCAGTACTTC. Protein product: CASSTSSGVPQETQYF.

CDR3 sequence: CASSPQDTLSYEQYF. In DNA form, the CDR3 reads TGTGCCAGCAGCCCTCAGGACACCCTTAGCTACGAGCAGTACTTC. The chain links TRBV27 to TRBJ2-7; possible D gene TRBD1, 5 bases. CDR3 length: 15 residues. With 6 bases removed from V and 3 bases from J, the gap between germline ends came to 18 bases. The germline CDR1 and CDR2 sequences are MNHEY and SMNVEV (reference sequence).

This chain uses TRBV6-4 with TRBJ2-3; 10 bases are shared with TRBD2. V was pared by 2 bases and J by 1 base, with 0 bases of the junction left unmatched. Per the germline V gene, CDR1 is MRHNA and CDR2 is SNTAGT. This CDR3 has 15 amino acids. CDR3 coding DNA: TGTGCCAGCAGTGACCTAGCGGGGGGCACAGATACGCAGTATTTT. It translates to CASSDLAGGTDTQYF.

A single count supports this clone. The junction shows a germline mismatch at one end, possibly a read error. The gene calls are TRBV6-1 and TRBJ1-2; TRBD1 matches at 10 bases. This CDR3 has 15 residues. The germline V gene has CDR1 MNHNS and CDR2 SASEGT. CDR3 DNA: TGTGCCAGCAGTGAAAGGGACAGGGGCTACTATGACTACACCTTC. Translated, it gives CASSERDRGYYDYTF.